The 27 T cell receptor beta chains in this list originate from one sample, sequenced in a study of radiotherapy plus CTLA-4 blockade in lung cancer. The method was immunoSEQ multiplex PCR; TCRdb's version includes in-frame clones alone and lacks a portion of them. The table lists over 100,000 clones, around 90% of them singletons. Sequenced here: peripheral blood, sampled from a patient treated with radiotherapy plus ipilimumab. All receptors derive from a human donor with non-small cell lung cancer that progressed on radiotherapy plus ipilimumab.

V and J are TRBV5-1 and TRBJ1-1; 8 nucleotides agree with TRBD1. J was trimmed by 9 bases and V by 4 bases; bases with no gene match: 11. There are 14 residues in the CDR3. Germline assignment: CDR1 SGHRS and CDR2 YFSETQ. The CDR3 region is CASSEVDRTGQAFF. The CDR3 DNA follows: TGCGCCAGCAGCGAAGTTGACCGGACAGGGCAAGCTTTCTTT.

The CDR3 loop reads CASSSLGNPSDTQYF. CDR3 bases: TGTGCCAGCAGCTCACTAGGGAACCCTTCCGATACGCAGTATTTT. The chain carries TRBV7-3 and TRBJ2-3, with a possible D match to TRBD2 (5 bases). The CDR3 is 15 amino acids. Germline lookup yields CDR1 SGHTA and CDR2 FQGTGA. Trimming stripped 4 bases from V and 6 bases from J, with 17 bases between.

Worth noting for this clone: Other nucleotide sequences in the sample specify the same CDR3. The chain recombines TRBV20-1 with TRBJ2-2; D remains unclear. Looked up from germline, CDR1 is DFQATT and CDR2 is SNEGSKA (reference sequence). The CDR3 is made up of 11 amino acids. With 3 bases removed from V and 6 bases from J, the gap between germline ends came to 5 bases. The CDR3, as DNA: TGCAGTGCTAGGGGCCCCGGGGAGCTGTTTTTT. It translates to CSARGPGELFF.

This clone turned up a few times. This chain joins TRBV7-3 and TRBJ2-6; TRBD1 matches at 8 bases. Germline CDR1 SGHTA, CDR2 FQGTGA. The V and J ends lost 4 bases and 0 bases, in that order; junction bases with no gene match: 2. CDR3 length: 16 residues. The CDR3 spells CASSSGQGSGANVLTF. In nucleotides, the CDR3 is TGTGCCAGCAGCTCCGGACAGGGCTCTGGGGCCAACGTCCTGACTTTC. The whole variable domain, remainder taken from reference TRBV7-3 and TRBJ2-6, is GAGVSQTPSNKVTEKGKYVELRCDPISGHTALYWYRQSLGQGPEFLIYFQGTGAADDSGLPNDRFFAVRPEGSVSTLKIQRTERGDSAVYLCASSSGQGSGANVLTFGAGSRLTVL.

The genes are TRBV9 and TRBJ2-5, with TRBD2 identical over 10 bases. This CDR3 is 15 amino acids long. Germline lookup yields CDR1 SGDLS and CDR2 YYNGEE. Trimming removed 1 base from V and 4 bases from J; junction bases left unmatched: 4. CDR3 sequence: CASSVSGRAGETQYF. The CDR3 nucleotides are TGTGCCAGCAGCGTAAGCGGGAGGGCTGGAGAGACCCAGTACTTC.

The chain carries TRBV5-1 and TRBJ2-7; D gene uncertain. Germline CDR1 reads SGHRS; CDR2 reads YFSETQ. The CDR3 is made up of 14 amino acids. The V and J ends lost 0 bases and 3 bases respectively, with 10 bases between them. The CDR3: CASSLAQTDYEQYF. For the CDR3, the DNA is TGCGCCAGCAGCTTGGCCCAGACCGACTACGAGCAGTACTTC. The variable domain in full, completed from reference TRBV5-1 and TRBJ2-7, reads KAGVTQTPRYLIKTRGQQVTLSCSPISGHRSVSWYQQTPGQGLQFLFEYFSETQRNKGNFPGRFSGRQFSNSRSEMNVSTLELGDSALYLCASSLAQTDYEQYFGPGTRLTVT.

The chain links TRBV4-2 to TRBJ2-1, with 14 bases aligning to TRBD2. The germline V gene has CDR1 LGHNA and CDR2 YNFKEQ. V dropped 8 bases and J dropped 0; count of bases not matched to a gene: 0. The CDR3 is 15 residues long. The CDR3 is CASGTSGSSYNEQFF. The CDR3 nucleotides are TGTGCCAGCGGGACTAGCGGGAGCTCCTACAATGAGCAGTTCTTC.

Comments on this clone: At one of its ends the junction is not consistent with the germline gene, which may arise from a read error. The CDR3 loop reads CASSSDLKTQYF. CDR3 DNA sequence: TGTGCTAGCAGCTCAGATTTAAAGACCCAGTACTTC. This chain uses TRBV7-7 with TRBJ2-5; D not resolved. Germline assignment: CDR1 SSHAT and CDR2 FNYEAQ (reference sequence). CDR3 length equals 12 residues. The whole variable domain, remainder taken from reference TRBV7-7 and TRBJ2-5, is GAGVSQSPRYKVTKRGQDVTLRCDPISSHATLYWYQQALGQGPEFLTYFNYEAQPDKSGLPSDRFSAERPEGSISTLTIQRTEQRDSAMYRCASSSDLKTQYFGPGTRLLVL.

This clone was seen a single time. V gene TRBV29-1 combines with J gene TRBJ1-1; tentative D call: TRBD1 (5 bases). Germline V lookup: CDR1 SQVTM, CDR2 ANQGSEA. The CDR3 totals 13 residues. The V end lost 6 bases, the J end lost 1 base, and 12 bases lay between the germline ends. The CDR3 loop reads CSVPGGENTEAFF. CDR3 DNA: TGCAGCGTCCCGGGGGGGGAGAACACTGAAGCTTTCTTT.

The DNA of the CDR3 is TGTGCCAGCAGCACGGACAGGGCCTATGAAAAACTGTTTTTT. Translation gives CASSTDRAYEKLFF. The rearrangement uses TRBV4-2 and TRBJ1-4; 8 bases map to TRBD1. The CDR3 has 14 residues. Per the germline V gene, CDR1 is LGHNA and CDR2 is YNFKEQ. The V segment lost 5 bases and the J segment 6 bases; nucleotides outside the gene matches: 5.

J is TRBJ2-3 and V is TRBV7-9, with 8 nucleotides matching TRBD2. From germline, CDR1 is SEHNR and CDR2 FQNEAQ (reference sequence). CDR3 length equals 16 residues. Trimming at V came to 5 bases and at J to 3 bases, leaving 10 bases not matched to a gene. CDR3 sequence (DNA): TGTGCCAGCAGCGAGAGAGGTAGCGGGGTTACAGATACGCAGTATTTT. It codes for CASSERGSGVTDTQYF.

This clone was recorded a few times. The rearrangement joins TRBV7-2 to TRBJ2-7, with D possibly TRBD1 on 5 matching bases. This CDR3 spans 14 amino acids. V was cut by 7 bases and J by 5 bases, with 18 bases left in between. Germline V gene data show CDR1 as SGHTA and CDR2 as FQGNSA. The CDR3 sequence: CASNQGQPRDEQYF. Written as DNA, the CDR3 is TGTGCCAGCAACCAAGGACAACCCCGGGACGAGCAGTACTTC.

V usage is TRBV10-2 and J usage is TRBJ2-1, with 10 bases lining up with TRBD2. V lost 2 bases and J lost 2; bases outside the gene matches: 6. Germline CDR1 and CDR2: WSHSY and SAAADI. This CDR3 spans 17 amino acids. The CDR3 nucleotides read TGCGCCAGCAGTGAGGGCGATAGCGGGAGGCCCTACAATGAGCAGTTCTTC. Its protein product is CASSEGDSGRPYNEQFF.

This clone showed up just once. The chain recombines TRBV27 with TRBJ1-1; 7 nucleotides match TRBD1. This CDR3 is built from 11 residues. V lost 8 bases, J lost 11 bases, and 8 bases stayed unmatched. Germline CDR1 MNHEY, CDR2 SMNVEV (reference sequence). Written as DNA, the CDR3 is TGTGCCAGCTCTTACGCAGGGGGTGCTTTCTTT. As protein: CASSYAGGAFF.

The CDR3 protein is CASTRPLGVETQYF. The CDR3 DNA sequence: TGTGCCAGCACCCGCCCCCTAGGGGTGGAGACCCAGTACTTC. The genes are TRBV7-2 and TRBJ2-5; D possibly corresponds to TRBD1 (5 bases). V dropped 7 bases and J dropped 5 bases, with 17 bases sitting between them. The CDR3 loop spans 14 amino acids. The germline CDR1 and CDR2 sequences are SGHTA and FQGNSA.

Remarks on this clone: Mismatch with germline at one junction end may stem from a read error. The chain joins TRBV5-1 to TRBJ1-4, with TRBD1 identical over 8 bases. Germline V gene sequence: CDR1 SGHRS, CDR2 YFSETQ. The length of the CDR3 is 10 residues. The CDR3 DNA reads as TGCGCCAGCAGCCCTGGACAGGGAGGATTT. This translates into CASSPGQGGF.

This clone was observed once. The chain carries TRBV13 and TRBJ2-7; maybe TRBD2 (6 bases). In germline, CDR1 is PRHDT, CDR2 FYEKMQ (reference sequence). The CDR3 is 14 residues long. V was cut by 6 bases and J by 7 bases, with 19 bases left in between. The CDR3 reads CASSEAGGTGEQYF. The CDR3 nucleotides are TGTGCCAGCAGTGAGGCGGGCGGGACGGGGGAGCAGTACTTC.

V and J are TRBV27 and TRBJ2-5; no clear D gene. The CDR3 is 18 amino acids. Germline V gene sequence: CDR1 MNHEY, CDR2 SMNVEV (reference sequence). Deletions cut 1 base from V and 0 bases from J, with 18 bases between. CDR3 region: CASSLWASDVANQETQYF. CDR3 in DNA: TGTGCCAGCAGTTTATGGGCCTCCGACGTCGCCAACCAAGAGACCCAGTACTTC.

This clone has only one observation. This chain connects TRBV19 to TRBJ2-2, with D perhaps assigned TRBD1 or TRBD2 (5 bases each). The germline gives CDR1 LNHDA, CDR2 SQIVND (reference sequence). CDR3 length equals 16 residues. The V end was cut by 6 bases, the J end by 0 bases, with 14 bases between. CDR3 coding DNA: TGTGCCAGTAGGCCGGTTTTGGGGGCGAACACCGGGGAGCTGTTTTTT. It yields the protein CASRPVLGANTGELFF. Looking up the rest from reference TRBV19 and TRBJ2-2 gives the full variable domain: DGGITQSPKYLFRKEGQNVTLSCEQNLNHDAMYWYRQDPGQGLRLIYYSQIVNDFQKGDIAEGYSVSREKKESFPLTVTSAQKNPTAFYLCASRPVLGANTGELFFGEGSRLTVL.

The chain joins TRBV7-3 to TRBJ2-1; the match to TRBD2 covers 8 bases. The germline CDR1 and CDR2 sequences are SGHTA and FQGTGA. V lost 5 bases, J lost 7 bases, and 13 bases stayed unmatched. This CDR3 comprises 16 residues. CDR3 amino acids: CASSPQGGGFLNEQFF. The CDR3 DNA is TGTGCCAGCAGCCCCCAGGGCGGGGGGTTTCTTAATGAGCAGTTCTTC.

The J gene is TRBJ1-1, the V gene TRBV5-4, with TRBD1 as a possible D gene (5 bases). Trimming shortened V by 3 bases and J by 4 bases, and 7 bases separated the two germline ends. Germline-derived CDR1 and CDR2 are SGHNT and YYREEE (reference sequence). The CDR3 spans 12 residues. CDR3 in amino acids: CASSSGGTEAFF. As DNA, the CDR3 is TGTGCCAGCAGCTCCGGGGGCACTGAAGCTTTCTTT.

The CDR3 sequence: CAWSVIPRLTEAFF. The CDR3 DNA sequence: TGTGCCTGGAGTGTAATACCCCGTTTAACTGAAGCTTTCTTT. The chain has TRBV30 and TRBJ1-1; no clear D. The germline V gene encodes CDR1 GTSNPN and CDR2 SVGIG (reference sequence). Deletions cut 0 bases from V and 5 bases from J, with 13 bases between. The CDR3 covers 14 residues.

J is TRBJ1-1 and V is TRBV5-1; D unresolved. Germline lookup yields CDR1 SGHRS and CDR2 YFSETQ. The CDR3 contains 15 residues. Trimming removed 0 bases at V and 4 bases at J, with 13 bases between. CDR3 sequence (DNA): TGCGCCAGCAGCTTGGCCGGTCAGCCGGGCACTGAAGCTTTCTTT. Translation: CASSLAGQPGTEAFF.

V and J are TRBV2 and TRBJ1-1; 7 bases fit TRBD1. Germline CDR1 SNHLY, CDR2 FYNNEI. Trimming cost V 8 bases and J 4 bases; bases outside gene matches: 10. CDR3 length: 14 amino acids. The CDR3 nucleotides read TGTGCCAGCCGCAAGATGACAGGGCGCACTGAAGCTTTCTTT. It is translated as CASRKMTGRTEAFF. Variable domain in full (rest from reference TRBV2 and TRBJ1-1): EPEVTQTPSHQVTQMGQEVILRCVPISNHLYFYWYRQILGQKVEFLVSFYNNEISEKSEIFDDQFSVERPDGSNFTLKIRSTKLEDSAMYFCASRKMTGRTEAFFGQGTRLTVV.

The CDR3 coding sequence is TGTGCCAGCAGTTTATCTGGGGGCAAGGCCTATGGCTACACCTTC. Residues: CASSLSGGKAYGYTF. The V call is TRBV28, the J call TRBJ1-2; a weak D match, TRBD1 (6 bases). V was trimmed by 1 base and J by 4 bases, leaving 13 bases between them. Germline assignment: CDR1 MDHEN and CDR2 SYDVKM. This CDR3 has 15 residues.

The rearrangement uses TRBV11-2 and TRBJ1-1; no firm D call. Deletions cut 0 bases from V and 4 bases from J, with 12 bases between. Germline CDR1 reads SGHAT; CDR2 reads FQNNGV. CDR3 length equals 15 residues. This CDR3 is CASSLERPRTTEAFF. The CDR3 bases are TGTGCCAGCAGCTTAGAGCGGCCAAGGACCACTGAAGCTTTCTTT.

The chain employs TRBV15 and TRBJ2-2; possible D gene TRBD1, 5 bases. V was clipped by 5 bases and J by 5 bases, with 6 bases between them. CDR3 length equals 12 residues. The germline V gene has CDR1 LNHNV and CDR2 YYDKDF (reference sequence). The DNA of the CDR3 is TGTGCCACCAGCCAGGGAACCGGGGAGCTGTTTTTT. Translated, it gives CATSQGTGELFF.